A single sample is the source of the 30 T cell receptor beta chains below, sequenced in a study of cytomegalovirus exposure and HLA in healthy donors. The protocol was immunoSEQ multiplex PCR, while the TCRdb copy is restricted to in-frame clones and leaves out a portion. The repertoire holds about 150,000 clones, with about nine tenths as singletons. Sequences were obtained from PBMCs. These receptors came from a woman aged 25-40 years in good health and CMV-seropositive.

The V gene is TRBV28, the J gene TRBJ1-2; no clear D. CDR3 size: 14 residues. Germline CDR1 and CDR2: MDHEN and SYDVKM. V was shortened by 6 bases and J by 8 bases, with 19 bases between the two germline ends. The CDR3 bases are TGTGCCAGCAGCTCCCAAGTAGGGTGGGAGGGCTACACCTTC. Translating it yields CASSSQVGWEGYTF.

The rearrangement links TRBV6-1 to TRBJ2-5; TRBD1 aligns across 7 bases. CDR1 and CDR2 (germline): MNHNS, SASEGT. The CDR3 loop spans 13 amino acids. V lost 8 bases and J lost 5; bases outside the gene matches: 8. The CDR3 spells CASADRVPETQYF. DNA of the CDR3: TGTGCCAGCGCCGACAGGGTGCCGGAGACCCAGTACTTC.

The V gene is TRBV7-3, the J gene TRBJ2-1; 8 nucleotides align to TRBD2. CDR3 length: 15 amino acids. CDR1 is SGHTA, CDR2 FQGTGA, per germline. After removal of 2 bases from V and 8 bases from J, the junction contained 8 bases not matched to a gene. In DNA form, the CDR3 reads TGTGCCAGCAGCTTAGGGACTAGGGGCGGGCATGAGCAGTTCTTC. This encodes CASSLGTRGGHEQFF.

The chain recombines TRBV6-1 with TRBJ1-2; tentative D call: TRBD1 (5 bases). The V gene lost 2 bases and the J gene lost 7 bases, with 11 bases spanning the gap. This CDR3 spans 13 amino acids. Germline values: CDR1 MNHNS, CDR2 SASEGT. Here the CDR3 reads CASSEISGSGYTF. The DNA for the CDR3 is TGTGCCAGCAGTGAAATCTCAGGGTCTGGCTACACCTTC.

The chain couples TRBV7-8 to TRBJ1-1; D is unclear. In germline, CDR1 is SGHVS, CDR2 FQNEAQ. This CDR3 has 13 residues. V was cut by 4 bases and J by 4 bases, with 10 bases left in between. The CDR3 bases are TGTGCCAGCAGCTCCCCAGGAAGCACTGAAGCTTTCTTT. Its translation: CASSSPGSTEAFF. Combining the CDR3 with reference TRBV7-8 and TRBJ1-1 gives the whole variable domain GAGVSQSPRYKVAKRGQDVALRCDPISGHVSLFWYQQALGQGPEFLTYFQNEAQLDKSGLPSDRFFAERPEGSVSTLKIQRTQQEDSAVYLCASSSPGSTEAFFGQGTRLTVV.

The chain links TRBV7-2 to TRBJ2-1; 9 nucleotides align to TRBD2. The germline V gene encodes CDR1 SGHTA and CDR2 FQGNSA. Trimming at V came to 1 base and at J to 7 bases, leaving 11 bases not matched to a gene. This CDR3 is 17 amino acids long. The CDR3 DNA reads as TGTGCCAGCAGCTTAGTCGGCGGGGGGGCTATCATTAATGAGCAGTTCTTC. Translation: CASSLVGGGAIINEQFF.

This chain joins TRBV5-4 and TRBJ1-2, with D perhaps matching TRBD1 (6 bases). Per germline, CDR1 SGHNT and CDR2 YYREEE (reference sequence). This CDR3 is built from 13 residues. V lost 3 bases, J lost 8 bases, and 14 bases lay in between. This CDR3 is CASSSDSDRGYTF. The CDR3 DNA is TGTGCCAGCAGCTCGGACAGCGACAGGGGCTACACCTTC. The variable domain in full, completed from reference TRBV5-4 and TRBJ1-2, reads ETGVTQSPTHLIKTRGQQVTLRCSSQSGHNTVSWYQQALGQGPQFIFQYYREEENGRGNFPPRFSGLQFPNYSSELNVNALELDDSALYLCASSSDSDRGYTFGSGTRLTVV.

The chain carries TRBV10-1 and TRBJ2-3, with D perhaps TRBD1 (6 bases). Germline lookup yields CDR1 WNHNN and CDR2 SYGVQD (reference sequence). V lost 0 bases to trimming and J lost 0 bases, with 13 bases between them. The CDR3 loop spans 17 amino acids. This CDR3 reads CASSESGHFSSTDTQYF. The CDR3, as DNA: TGCGCCAGCAGTGAGTCGGGACATTTCTCTAGCACAGATACGCAGTATTTT.

V usage is TRBV6-1 and J usage is TRBJ2-1, with a tentative D call TRBD2 (5 bases). The germline V gene has CDR1 MNHNS and CDR2 SASEGT. The CDR3 contains 14 residues. V gave up 3 bases and J gave up 10 bases, with 16 bases separating them. This CDR3 is CASSDPLDVDEQFF. CDR3 DNA: TGTGCCAGCAGTGACCCACTAGATGTGGACGAGCAGTTCTTC.

V gene TRBV5-6 combines with J gene TRBJ1-2; D is unresolved. The germline V gene encodes CDR1 SGHDT and CDR2 YYEEEE. V shed 0 bases and J shed 7 bases, with 16 bases lying between them. The CDR3 is 15 amino acids. Here the CDR3 DNA reads TGTGCCAGCAGCTTGGCAACACTCCTCTCAGGTGGCTACACCTTC. Translated: CASSLATLLSGGYTF.

V is TRBV7-6 and J is TRBJ1-1; 7 bases map to TRBD1. J gave up 0 bases and V 4 bases, and 8 bases lay outside the gene matches. CDR1 is SGHVS, CDR2 FNYEAQ, per germline. CDR3 size: 16 residues. CDR3 amino acids: CASSSRPGTVNTEAFF. CDR3 sequence (DNA): TGTGCCAGCAGCTCTAGGCCGGGGACAGTGAACACTGAAGCTTTCTTT.

The chain uses TRBV2 and TRBJ1-1; TRBD1 matches 8 bases. CDR1 and CDR2 (germline): SNHLY, FYNNEI. V lost 7 bases to trimming and J lost 4 bases; unmatched junction nucleotides: 5. The CDR3 has 13 amino acids. The CDR3 region has the DNA TGTGCCAGCATTCAGGGGGCGAGCACTGAAGCTTTCTTT. It codes for CASIQGASTEAFF.

This clone has just one count. The V gene is TRBV4-2, the J gene TRBJ1-1, with D possibly matching TRBD1 (5 bases). Germline lookup yields CDR1 LGHNA and CDR2 YNFKEQ. The V end was cut by 0 bases, the J end by 5 bases, with 13 bases between. The CDR3 loop spans 15 amino acids. As DNA, the CDR3 is TGTGCCAGCAGCCAAGACGGGCAGGGAGGGACTGAAGCTTTCTTT. Encoded protein: CASSQDGQGGTEAFF.

The genes are TRBV28 and TRBJ2-1; TRBD2 matches 7 bases. Trimming cost V 4 bases and J 0 bases; bases outside gene matches: 6. There are 16 residues in the CDR3. Germline V CDR1 and CDR2: MDHEN, SYDVKM. For the CDR3, the DNA is TGTGCCAGCAGTTATTCGTCTAGCGGCTCCTACAATGAGCAGTTCTTC. It specifies CASSYSSSGSYNEQFF.

The chain joins TRBV27 to TRBJ2-7; TRBD2 agrees at 11 bases. V lost 5 bases to trimming and J lost 2 bases; unmatched junction nucleotides: 5. The CDR3 sequence is 15 residues long. Germline V gene sequence: CDR1 MNHEY, CDR2 SMNVEV (reference sequence). The CDR3 DNA sequence: TGTGCCAGCAGTCTGGGACTAGCGGAGACCTACGAGCAGTACTTC. It yields the protein CASSLGLAETYEQYF.

The V gene is TRBV5-1, the J gene TRBJ1-1; no definite D call. The CDR3 loop spans 15 amino acids. The V end lost 0 bases, the J end lost 2 bases, and 11 bases lay between the germline ends. The germline V gene has CDR1 SGHRS and CDR2 YFSETQ. CDR3 nucleotides: TGCGCCAGCAGCTTGGGAGCGGGCGAAAACACTGAAGCTTTCTTT. Translating it yields CASSLGAGENTEAFF.

V and J are TRBV5-1 and TRBJ2-2; a weak D match, TRBD1 (6 bases). Germline-derived CDR1 and CDR2 are SGHRS and YFSETQ. The CDR3 has 16 amino acids. V shed 7 bases and J shed 1 base, with 17 bases lying between them. Here the CDR3 DNA reads TGCGCCAGCGGCTCATTCAGGGGTTTGAACACCGGGGAGCTGTTTTTT. Amino acid sequence: CASGSFRGLNTGELFF.

The chain recombines TRBV5-1 with TRBJ1-5, with a weak D call TRBD1 (5 bases). CDR3 length: 15 amino acids. Per germline, CDR1 SGHRS and CDR2 YFSETQ. V lost 4 bases and J 0 bases, leaving 11 bases between the germline ends. The CDR3 spells CASSPGGTSNQPQHF. Here the CDR3 DNA reads TGCGCCAGCAGCCCTGGGGGGACTAGCAATCAGCCCCAGCATTTT.

The J gene is TRBJ1-1, the V gene TRBV28; D is undetermined. The CDR3 totals 14 residues. Germline CDR1 and CDR2: MDHEN and SYDVKM. V was clipped by 4 bases and J by 6 bases, with 15 bases between them. The CDR3 region is CASSSPGYGSEAFF. CDR3 nucleotide sequence: TGTGCCAGCAGTTCACCGGGGTATGGCTCTGAAGCTTTCTTT.

Comments on this clone: Compared with germline, one end of the junction differs, possibly owing to a read error. J is TRBJ2-7 and V is TRBV6-1; TRBD2 might be the D (7 bases). The CDR3 has 11 amino acids. Germline CDR1 is MNHNS and CDR2 is SASEGT. CDR3 region: CASSEGGGTHF. The CDR3 DNA follows: TGTGCCAGCAGTGAAGGCGGGGGCACTCACTTC.

The V gene is TRBV18, the J gene TRBJ1-5; D not certain. Between the trimmed V and J ends, which lost 2 bases and 4 bases, there was a span of 6 bases. This CDR3 contains 13 residues. Germline values: CDR1 KGHSH, CDR2 LQKENI. CDR3 sequence reads: CASSPMENQPQHF. In nucleotides, the CDR3 is TGTGCCAGCTCACCAATGGAGAATCAGCCCCAGCATTTT.

V usage is TRBV5-1 and J usage is TRBJ2-1, with 10 bases that match TRBD2. The CDR3 loop spans 16 amino acids. Germline V gene sequence: CDR1 SGHRS, CDR2 YFSETQ. V gave up 4 bases and J gave up 4 bases; unmatched junction bases: 8. CDR3 bases: TGCGCCAGCAGCGGCGGGGGACTAGCGTATTACAATGAGCAGTTCTTC. Translating gives CASSGGGLAYYNEQFF.

This chain joins TRBV6-5 and TRBJ2-1, with a tentative D call TRBD1 (5 bases). Trimming removed 6 bases from V and 2 bases from J, with 11 bases in between. This CDR3 comprises 14 residues. Looked up from germline, CDR1 is MNHEY and CDR2 is SVGAGI. The CDR3: CASSPTTAYNEQFF. The CDR3 region has the DNA TGTGCCAGCAGCCCAACGACAGCCTACAATGAGCAGTTCTTC.

The V gene is TRBV5-4, the J gene TRBJ1-2; no clear D. CDR3 size: 13 residues. Deletions cut 5 bases from V and 8 bases from J, with 16 bases between. Per germline, CDR1 SGHNT and CDR2 YYREEE (reference sequence). The CDR3 region is CASSYSPEEGYTF. The CDR3 DNA sequence: TGTGCCAGCAGTTATAGTCCCGAGGAAGGCTACACCTTC.

The chain combines TRBV7-8 with TRBJ2-1; TRBD2 matches at 10 bases. Per germline, CDR1 SGHVS and CDR2 FQNEAQ. The junction had 8 bases not matched to a gene; V was cut back by 4 bases and J by 8 bases. The CDR3 runs to 15 residues. In DNA form, the CDR3 reads TGTGCCAGCAGCTCGATAAGCGGGAGGGCCTATGAGCAGTTCTTC. As protein: CASSSISGRAYEQFF.

V gene TRBV5-4 combines with J gene TRBJ2-1, with 8 nucleotides matching TRBD2. This CDR3 has 15 residues. Germline V gene lookup returns CDR1 SGHNT and CDR2 YYREEE (reference sequence). The V and J ends lost 4 bases and 5 bases, in that order; junction bases with no gene match: 8. CDR3: CASSGQRERNNEQFF. For the CDR3, the DNA is TGTGCCAGCAGCGGGCAGCGGGAGAGGAACAATGAGCAGTTCTTC.

As regards this clone: An end of the junction does not agree with germline; a read error may underlie this. This rearrangement joins TRBV5-8 to TRBJ2-7, with a weak D call TRBD1 (6 bases). Germline V lookup: CDR1 SGHTS, CDR2 YDEGEE. The CDR3 is 11 residues long. In DNA, the CDR3 is TGTGCCAGCAGCCCCCGGGACACTGGAGGCTTC. Its protein product is CASSPRDTGGF.

V is TRBV7-8 and J is TRBJ2-7, with 9 bases fitting TRBD1. In germline, CDR1 is SGHVS, CDR2 FQNEAQ. V gave up 1 base and J gave up 4 bases; unmatched junction bases: 11. This CDR3 has 17 residues. DNA for the CDR3: TGTGCCAGCAGCTTAGTTGTAATTGGGACAGGGACATACGAGCAGTACTTC. This codes for CASSLVVIGTGTYEQYF.

The CDR3 DNA follows: TGTGCCAGCAGTTCTATCGCAGCCGGGACCTACGAGCAGTACTTC. Protein sequence: CASSSIAAGTYEQYF. This chain joins TRBV28 and TRBJ2-7; tentative D call: TRBD2 (5 bases). V shed 4 bases and J shed 2 bases, with 15 bases lying between them. The CDR3 sequence is 15 residues long. Germline CDR1 and CDR2: MDHEN and SYDVKM.

J is TRBJ2-7 and V is TRBV7-9; the D gene is possibly TRBD2 (5 bases). Germline CDR1 is SEHNR and CDR2 is FQNEAQ (reference sequence). The CDR3 is made up of 13 amino acids. Trimming pared 5 bases from V and 2 bases from J, leaving 10 bases between. CDR3: CASSPDGAYEQYF. Written as DNA, the CDR3 is TGTGCCAGCAGCCCAGACGGGGCCTACGAGCAGTACTTC.